This TCR beta chain stems from a study of cytomegalovirus exposure and HLA in healthy donors. Germline V gene data show CDR1 as MNHNY and CDR2 as SVGAGI (reference sequence). V was clipped by 6 bases and J by 7 bases; unmatched bases: 4. The CDR3 is 13 amino acids. The PCR had 60 Vbeta and 13 Jbeta primers. Authors' analysis steps: In a later analysis, around 11 million of 75 million to 85 million unique beta chains occurred in at least two donors. The repertoire was sequenced with immunoSEQ multiplex PCR; TCRdb's copy has only in-frame clones and lacks some. V and J calls and clone size are those listed in that table; D and trimming were worked out from the DNA. The sample comprises approximately 190,000 clones, over 65% of which are singletons, and roughly 2.8% rests with the top ten. This clone appeared once. What it recognizes is unknown. Regarding the study as a whole: Associated with cytomegalovirus, according to the listing, were 150 to 200 TCR beta chains.

This sequence joins TRBV6-6 and TRBJ2-7; the match to TRBD1 covers 12 bases. Sequenced input: PBMCs. The clonotype was recovered from a woman in her forties or fifties in good health and CMV-seropositive. CDR3 DNA: TGTGCCAGCAGGGGGGACAGGGGGCAAGAGCAGTACTTC. Protein product: CASRGDRGQEQYF.